This entry is about one TCR beta chain. This sample was included in a study of blood T cell repertoires in COVID-19. About the study: The study drew acute and convalescent COVID-19 samples from the United States, Italy and Spain. From T cells, B-cell-depleted T cells, or PBMCs came the material, which was cDNA or gDNA.

The CDR3 is 13 residues long. Per the germline V gene, CDR1 is LGHNT and CDR2 is FRNRAP. Trimming at V came to 2 bases and at J to 7 bases, leaving 3 bases not matched to a gene. Per the original data handling: Amplification of reference gene primers was used by the study to estimate nucleated cell counts. The data were produced by immunoSEQ multiplex PCR, yet TCRdb's version contains in-frame clones alone and is incomplete. For V, J and clone size, that table is used; D and trimming come from the DNA. The table shows hundreds of thousands of clones, with 91% occurring only once. The genes are TRBV12-5 and TRBJ2-7; 9 bases align to TRBD1. Material for sequencing was peripheral blood. The origin of this receptor is a woman younger than 35 who had recovered from COVID-19. The CDR3 bases are TGTGCTAGTGGTTTGACAGGACAGGGGGAGCAGTACGTC. Its protein product is CASGLTGQGEQYV.